This is a list of T cell receptor beta chains from one sample in a study of OX40 agonist ivuxolimab in advanced cancers. Generated by immunoSEQ multiplex PCR, the TCRdb table keeps only in-frame clones and is missing some. The sample consists of some 66,000 clones, roughly four fifths of them appearing once. The starting material was CD4+ or CD8+ T cells sorted from blood, obtained in a trial of the OX40 agonist ivuxolimab. All receptors derive from an adult with an advanced solid tumor such as melanoma, head and neck, liver or kidney cancer. Each CDR3 is given with its conserved first and last residue. Fields, in order: V gene, CDR3 length, D gene, J gene, clone size, CDR3 DNA, CDR3 protein. D genes are given only for firm matches. Not all rows give a size; the values are once, few, many and, for expanded clones, a class.

>TRBV7-9|15|-|TRBJ1-1|-
TGTGCCAGCAGCTTAGTGGTTGGCGGGAACACTGAAGCTTTCTTT
CASSLVVGGNTEAFF
>TRBV6-5|15|-|TRBJ1-2|-
TGTGCCAGCAGGTCAGTCGGGAGCGGTAACTATGGCTACACCTTC
CASRSVGSGNYGYTF
>TRBV7-3|16|TRBD1|TRBJ2-2|-
TGTGCCAGCAGCTTAAAACAGGGGGCTGCTACCGGGGAGCTGTTTTTT
CASSLKQGAATGELFF
>TRBV19|15|TRBD1|TRBJ1-2|few
TGTGCCAGTAGTAGACCCGGGACAGGGGAAAATGGCTACACCTTC
CASSRPGTGENGYTF
>TRBV10-2|15|TRBD2|TRBJ2-5|-
TGCGCCAGCGAGCGGGAGGGAACGCGATCAGAGACCCAGTACTTC
CASEREGTRSETQYF
>TRBV5-1|17|TRBD2|TRBJ2-3|few
TGCGCCAGCAGCTTGAACCTTCTAGCGGCTAGCACAGATACGCAGTATTTT
CASSLNLLAASTDTQYF
>TRBV30|12|-|TRBJ1-1|-
TGTGCCTGGAGTATGGGGAACACTGAAGCTTTCTTT
CAWSMGNTEAFF
>TRBV7-9|13|-|TRBJ2-7|few
TGTGCCAGCAGCTATGGCGTAGCTCACGAGCAGTACTTC
CASSYGVAHEQYF
>TRBV30|15|-|TRBJ1-3|-
TGTGCCTGGAGTGTACAGGGCGCCCGGGGGAACACCATATATTTT
CAWSVQGARGNTIYF
>TRBV7-2|17|TRBD1|TRBJ2-3|-
TGTGCCAGCAGCTTCAGACAGGGTAGGGGGTACACAGATACGCAGTATTTT
CASSFRQGRGYTDTQYF
>TRBV15|16|-|TRBJ1-2|-
TGTGCCACCAGCAGAGTGGGAGCTAGAAGGTCTTATGGCTACACCTTC
CATSRVGARRSYGYTF
>TRBV29-1|13|TRBD1|TRBJ1-2|-
TGCAGCTCAACCGGACAGGGGGCCGATGGCTACACCTTC
CSSTGQGADGYTF
>TRBV5-4|16|-|TRBJ2-7|-
TGTGCCAGCAGCTCCTCGGCGGCAGGGTTGGCCTACGAGCAGTACTTC
CASSSSAAGLAYEQYF
>TRBV30|14|TRBD1|TRBJ2-3|few
TGTGCCTGGATTCAGGGGGCTAGCACAGATACGCAGTATTTT
CAWIQGASTDTQYF
>TRBV7-9|13|-|TRBJ1-5|-
TGCGCCAGCAGCCAAGATGGCCGTCAGCCCCAGCATTTT
CASSQDGRQPQHF
>TRBV5-4|15|-|TRBJ2-6|once
TGTGCCAGCAGCTTGGGACAGGTTGGGGCCAACGTCCTGACTTTC
CASSLGQVGANVLTF
>TRBV7-8|15|-|TRBJ2-3|-
TGTGCCAGCAGCCTCGGGCAGGGCCGATCAAATACGCAGTATTTT
CASSLGQGRSNTQYF
>TRBV27|18|-|TRBJ2-6|-
TGTGCCAGCAGTTTCGGGGAGGGGGCGACTACCGGGGCCAACGTCCTGACTTTC
CASSFGEGATTGANVLTF
>TRBV30|16|TRBD1|TRBJ2-1|-
TGTGCCTGGAGTCCATTGGGACAGGGGAACAGCAATGAGCAGTTCTTC
CAWSPLGQGNSNEQFF
>TRBV6-1|14|-|TRBJ1-6|-
TGTGCCAGCAGTGTGGCCGAGTATAATTCACCCCTCCACTTT
CASSVAEYNSPLHF
>TRBV28|15|-|TRBJ2-3|-
TGTGCCAGCAGCCTAGAGGGTTTCTCCCAAGGTACGCAGTATTTT
CASSLEGFSQGTQYF
>TRBV19|15|TRBD2|TRBJ2-7|few
TGTGCCAGTAGTATTAAGCGGGAATTAGGATACGAGCAGTACTTC
CASSIKRELGYEQYF
>TRBV10-2|11|-|TRBJ2-7|-
TGCGCCAGCAGTCCAGTGGACGAGCAGTACTTC
CASSPVDEQYF
>TRBV5-1|20|TRBD2|TRBJ2-3|-
TGCGCCAGCAGCGGGGACCGTGGGACTAGCGCTTTACATGGCACAGATACGCAGTATTTT
CASSGDRGTSALHGTDTQYF
>TRBV5-4|16|-|TRBJ2-1|once
TGTGCCAGCAGCTACGATGGGACTTCCCCCGGCGATGAGCAGTTCTTC
CASSYDGTSPGDEQFF
>TRBV5-4|13|-|TRBJ1-2|-
TGTGCCAGCAGCCCCGCTAGGAACTATGGCTACACCTTC
CASSPARNYGYTF
>TRBV2|19|TRBD2|TRBJ2-3|once
TGTGCCAGCGGGGGACTCTTAGCCTGGCGGGAGAAGAGCACAGATACGCAGTATTTT
CASGGLLAWREKSTDTQYF
>TRBV11-2|16|TRBD2|TRBJ2-5|-
TGTGCCAGCAGCAGAATAAGCGGGAGCGGAGGGTGGACCCAGTACTTC
CASSRISGSGGWTQYF
>TRBV6-5|13|-|TRBJ1-1|-
TGTGCCAGCAGTTACCCAGGGGCCGGAGCGGCTTTCTTT
CASSYPGAGAAFF
>TRBV7-2|15|TRBD2|TRBJ2-3|-
TGTGCCAGCAGCTTTTCTAGCGGGAGATACGATACGCAGTATTTT
CASSFSSGRYDTQYF
>TRBV6-5|14|TRBD1|TRBJ1-2|-
TGTGCCAGCAGCCAGACAGGGTACGGCTATGGCTACACCTTC
CASSQTGYGYGYTF
>TRBV5-5|17|-|TRBJ1-1|-
TGTGCCAGCAGCTTGGCCATGCCGTGGGGCCCGAACACTGAAGCTTTCTTT
CASSLAMPWGPNTEAFF
>TRBV7-2|17|-|TRBJ2-7|-
TGTGCCAGCAGCTCCCCGGCGGGGGCGTCCAGCTCCTACGAGCAGTACTTC
CASSSPAGASSSYEQYF
>TRBV5-1|16|-|TRBJ2-2|once
TGCGCCAGCAGCTTGCTGGCAGGCATGAACACCGGGGAGCTGTTTTTT
CASSLLAGMNTGELFF
>TRBV11-2|15|TRBD1|TRBJ2-7|-
TGTGCCAGCAGTCCGACAGGGATGGGAGCCTACGAGCAGTACTTC
CASSPTGMGAYEQYF
>TRBV11-3|14|-|TRBJ2-3|-
TGTGCCAGCACCCTGAGCTCTAGCACAGATACGCAGTATTTT
CASTLSSSTDTQYF
>TRBV25-1|14|TRBD1|TRBJ2-7|-
TGTGCCAGCAAGCCACCGGGACAGAAATACGAGCAGTACTTC
CASKPPGQKYEQYF
>TRBV5-1|16|-|TRBJ2-7|-
TGCGCCAGCAGCTTGGAAGGGGGCGGGAGCGGGCGCGAGCAGTACTTC
CASSLEGGGSGREQYF
>TRBV19|13|-|TRBJ2-7|many
TGTGCCACTGGGCGGCTAGCCGGGTCCGAGCAGTACTTC
CATGRLAGSEQYF
>TRBV6-6|16|-|TRBJ2-5|-
TGTGCCAGCAGTCCCGTGGGGGCAGGGGAGGGGGAGACCCAGTACTTC
CASSPVGAGEGETQYF